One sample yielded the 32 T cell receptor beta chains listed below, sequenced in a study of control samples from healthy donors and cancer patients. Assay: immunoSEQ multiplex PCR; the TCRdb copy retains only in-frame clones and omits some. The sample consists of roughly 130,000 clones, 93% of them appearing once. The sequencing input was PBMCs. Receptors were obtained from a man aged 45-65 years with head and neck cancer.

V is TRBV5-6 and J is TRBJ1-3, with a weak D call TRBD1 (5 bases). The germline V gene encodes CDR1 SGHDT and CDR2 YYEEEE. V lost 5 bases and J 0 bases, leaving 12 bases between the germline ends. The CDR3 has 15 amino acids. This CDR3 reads CASSRTGYSGNTIYF. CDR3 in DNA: TGTGCCAGCAGTCGAACAGGATACTCTGGAAACACCATATATTTT.

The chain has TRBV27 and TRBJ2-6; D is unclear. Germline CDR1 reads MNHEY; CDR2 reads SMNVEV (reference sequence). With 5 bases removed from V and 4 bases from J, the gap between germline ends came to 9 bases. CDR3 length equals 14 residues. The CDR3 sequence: CASSSPQGANVLTF. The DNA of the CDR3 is TGTGCCAGCAGTAGCCCCCAGGGGGCCAACGTCCTGACTTTC.

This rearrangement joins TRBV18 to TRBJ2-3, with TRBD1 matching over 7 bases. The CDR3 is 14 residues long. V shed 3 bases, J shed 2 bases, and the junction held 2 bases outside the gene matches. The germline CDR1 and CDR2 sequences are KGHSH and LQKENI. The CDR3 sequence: CASSPGTDTDTQYF. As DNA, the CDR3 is TGTGCCAGCTCACCCGGGACAGACACAGATACGCAGTATTTT.

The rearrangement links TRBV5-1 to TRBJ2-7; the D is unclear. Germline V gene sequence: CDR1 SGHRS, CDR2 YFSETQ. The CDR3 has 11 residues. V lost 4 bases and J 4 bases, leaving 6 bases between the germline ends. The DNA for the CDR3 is TGCGCCAGCAGCCCCCCTTACGAGCAGTACTTC. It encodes CASSPPYEQYF. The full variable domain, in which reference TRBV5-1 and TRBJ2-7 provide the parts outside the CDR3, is KAGVTQTPRYLIKTRGQQVTLSCSPISGHRSVSWYQQTPGQGLQFLFEYFSETQRNKGNFPGRFSGRQFSNSRSEMNVSTLELGDSALYLCASSPPYEQYFGPGTRLTVT.

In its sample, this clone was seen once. The chain's CDR3 is CASSFLSGSDTQYF. The DNA for the CDR3 is TGTGCCAGCAGCTTCCTTAGCGGGTCAGATACGCAGTATTTT. This sequence joins TRBV7-2 and TRBJ2-3; TRBD2 agrees at 7 bases. V gave up 3 bases and J gave up 4 bases; unmatched junction bases: 4. Germline V lookup: CDR1 SGHTA, CDR2 FQGNSA. The CDR3 is 14 residues long.

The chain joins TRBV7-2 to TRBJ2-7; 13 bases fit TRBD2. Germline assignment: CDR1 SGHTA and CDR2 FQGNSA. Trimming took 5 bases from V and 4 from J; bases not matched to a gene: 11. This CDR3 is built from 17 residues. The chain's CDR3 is CASSAQFTSGGEYEQYF. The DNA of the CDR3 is TGTGCCAGCAGCGCCCAGTTCACTAGCGGGGGGGAGTACGAGCAGTACTTC. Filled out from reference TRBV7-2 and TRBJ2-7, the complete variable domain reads GAGVSQSPSNKVTEKGKDVELRCDPISGHTALYWYRQSLGQGLEFLIYFQGNSAPDKSGLPSDRFSAERTGGSVSTLTIQRTQQEDSAVYLCASSAQFTSGGEYEQYFGPGTRLTVT.

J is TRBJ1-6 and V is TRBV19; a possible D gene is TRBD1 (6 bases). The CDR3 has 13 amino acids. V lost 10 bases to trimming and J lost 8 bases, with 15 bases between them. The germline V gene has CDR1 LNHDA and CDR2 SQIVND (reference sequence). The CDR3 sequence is CATAQGRDSPLHF. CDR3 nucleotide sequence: TGTGCCACCGCACAGGGAAGGGATTCACCCCTCCACTTT.

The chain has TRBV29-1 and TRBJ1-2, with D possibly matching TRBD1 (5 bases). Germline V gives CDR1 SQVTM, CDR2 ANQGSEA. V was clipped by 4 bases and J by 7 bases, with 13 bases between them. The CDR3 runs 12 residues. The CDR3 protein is CSVVSGDGGYTF. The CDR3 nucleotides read TGCAGCGTTGTGTCGGGGGATGGTGGCTACACCTTC.

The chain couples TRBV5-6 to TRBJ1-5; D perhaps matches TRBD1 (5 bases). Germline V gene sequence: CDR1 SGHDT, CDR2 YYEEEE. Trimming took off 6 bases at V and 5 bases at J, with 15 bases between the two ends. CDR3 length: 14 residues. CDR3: CASTTKGGDQPQHF. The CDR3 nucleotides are TGTGCCAGCACCACCAAGGGAGGGGATCAGCCCCAGCATTTT.

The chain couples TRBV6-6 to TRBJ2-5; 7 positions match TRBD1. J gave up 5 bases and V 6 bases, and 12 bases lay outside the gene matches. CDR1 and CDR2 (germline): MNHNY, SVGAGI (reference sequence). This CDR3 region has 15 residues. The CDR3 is CASSKNRGAGETQYF. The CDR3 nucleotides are TGTGCCAGCAGCAAAAACAGGGGAGCTGGGGAGACCCAGTACTTC.

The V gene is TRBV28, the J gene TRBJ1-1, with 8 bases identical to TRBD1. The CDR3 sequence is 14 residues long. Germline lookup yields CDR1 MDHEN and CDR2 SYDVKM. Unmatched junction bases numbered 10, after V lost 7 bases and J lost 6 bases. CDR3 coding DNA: TGTGCCAGCATTACCGACAGGGGTTGGGCTGAAGCTTTCTTT. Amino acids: CASITDRGWAEAFF.

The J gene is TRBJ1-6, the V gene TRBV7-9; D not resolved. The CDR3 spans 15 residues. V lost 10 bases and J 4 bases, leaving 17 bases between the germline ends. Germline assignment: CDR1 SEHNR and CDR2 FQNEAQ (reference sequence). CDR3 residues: CATPESRAYNSPLHF. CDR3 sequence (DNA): TGTGCCACCCCGGAGAGTAGGGCTTATAATTCACCCCTCCACTTT.

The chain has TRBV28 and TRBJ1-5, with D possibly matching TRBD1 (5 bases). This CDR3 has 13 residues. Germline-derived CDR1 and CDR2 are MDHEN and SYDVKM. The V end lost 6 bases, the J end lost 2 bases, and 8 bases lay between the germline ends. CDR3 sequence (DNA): TGTGCCAGCAGGGAACAGGGCAATCAGCCCCAGCATTTT. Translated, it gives CASREQGNQPQHF.

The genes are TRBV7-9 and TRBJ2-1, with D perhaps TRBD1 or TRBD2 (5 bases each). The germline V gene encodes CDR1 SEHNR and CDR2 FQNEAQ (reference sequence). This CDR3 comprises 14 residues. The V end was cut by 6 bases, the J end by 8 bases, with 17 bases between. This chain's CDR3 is CASRSGARTHEQFF. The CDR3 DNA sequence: TGTGCCAGCAGATCCGGGGCCCGGACCCATGAGCAGTTCTTC.

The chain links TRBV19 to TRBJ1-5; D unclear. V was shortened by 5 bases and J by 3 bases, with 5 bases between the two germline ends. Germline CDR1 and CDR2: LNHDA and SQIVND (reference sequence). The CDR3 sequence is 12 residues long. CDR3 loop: CASSLYNQPQHF. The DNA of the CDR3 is TGTGCCAGTAGTCTGTACAATCAGCCCCAGCATTTT. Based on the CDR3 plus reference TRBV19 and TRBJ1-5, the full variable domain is DGGITQSPKYLFRKEGQNVTLSCEQNLNHDAMYWYRQDPGQGLRLIYYSQIVNDFQKGDIAEGYSVSREKKESFPLTVTSAQKNPTAFYLCASSLYNQPQHFGDGTRLSIL.

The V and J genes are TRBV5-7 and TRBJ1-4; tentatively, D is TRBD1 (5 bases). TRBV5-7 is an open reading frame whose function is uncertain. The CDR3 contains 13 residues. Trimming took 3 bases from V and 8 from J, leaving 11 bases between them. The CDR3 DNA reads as TGTGCCAGCAGCTGGAGGGGTGAAGAAAAACTGTTTTTT. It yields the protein CASSWRGEEKLFF.

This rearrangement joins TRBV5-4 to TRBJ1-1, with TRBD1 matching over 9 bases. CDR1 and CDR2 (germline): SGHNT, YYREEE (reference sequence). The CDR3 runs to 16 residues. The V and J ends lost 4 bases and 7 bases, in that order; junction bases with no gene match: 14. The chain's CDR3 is CASSTGTRQGGYEAFF. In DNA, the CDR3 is TGTGCCAGCAGCACGGGGACAAGACAGGGGGGGTATGAAGCTTTCTTT. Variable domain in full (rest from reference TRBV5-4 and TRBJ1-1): ETGVTQSPTHLIKTRGQQVTLRCSSQSGHNTVSWYQQALGQGPQFIFQYYREEENGRGNFPPRFSGLQFPNYSSELNVNALELDDSALYLCASSTGTRQGGYEAFFGQGTRLTVV.

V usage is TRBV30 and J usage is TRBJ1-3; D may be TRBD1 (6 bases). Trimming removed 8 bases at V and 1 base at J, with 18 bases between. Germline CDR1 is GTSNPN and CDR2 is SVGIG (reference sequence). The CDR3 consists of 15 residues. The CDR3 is CAGSRGAGSGNTIYF. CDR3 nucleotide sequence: TGTGCCGGTTCCCGGGGGGCAGGTTCTGGAAACACCATATATTTT.

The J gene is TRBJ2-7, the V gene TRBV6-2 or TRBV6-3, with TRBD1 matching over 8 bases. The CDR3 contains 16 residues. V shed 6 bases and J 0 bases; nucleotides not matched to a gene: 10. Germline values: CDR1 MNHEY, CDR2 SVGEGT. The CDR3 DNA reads TGTGCCAGCAGCCCATTCCCGGGACAGGCCTCCTACGAGCAGTACTTC. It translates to CASSPFPGQASYEQYF.

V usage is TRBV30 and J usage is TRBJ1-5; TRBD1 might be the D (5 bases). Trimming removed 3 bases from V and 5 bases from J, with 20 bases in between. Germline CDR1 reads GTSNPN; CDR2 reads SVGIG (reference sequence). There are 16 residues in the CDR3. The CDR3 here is CAWRVKHLSGYQPQHF. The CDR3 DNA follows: TGTGCCTGGAGGGTCAAACACCTTTCAGGGTATCAGCCCCAGCATTTT.

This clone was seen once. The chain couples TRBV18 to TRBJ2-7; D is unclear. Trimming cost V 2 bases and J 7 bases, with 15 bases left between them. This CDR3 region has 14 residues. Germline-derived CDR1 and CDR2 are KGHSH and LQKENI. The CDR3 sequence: CASSPGSGDREQYF. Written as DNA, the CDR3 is TGTGCCAGCTCACCAGGGTCAGGTGATCGGGAGCAGTACTTC.

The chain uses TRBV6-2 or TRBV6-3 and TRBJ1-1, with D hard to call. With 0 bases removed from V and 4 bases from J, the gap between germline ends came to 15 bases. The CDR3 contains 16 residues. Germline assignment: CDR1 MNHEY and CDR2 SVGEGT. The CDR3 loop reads CASSYSKGFLGTEAFF. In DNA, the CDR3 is TGTGCCAGCAGTTACTCGAAGGGATTTTTAGGCACTGAAGCTTTCTTT.

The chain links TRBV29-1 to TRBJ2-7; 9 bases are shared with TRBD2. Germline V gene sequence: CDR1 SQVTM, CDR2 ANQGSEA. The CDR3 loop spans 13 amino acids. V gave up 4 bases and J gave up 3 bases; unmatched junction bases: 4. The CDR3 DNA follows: TGCAGCGTTGGGGCTAGCGGGGACTACGAGCAGTACTTC. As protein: CSVGASGDYEQYF.

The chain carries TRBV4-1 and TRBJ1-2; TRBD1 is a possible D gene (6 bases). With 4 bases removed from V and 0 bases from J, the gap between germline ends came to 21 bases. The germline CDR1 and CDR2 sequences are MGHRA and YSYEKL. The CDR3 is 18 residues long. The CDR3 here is CASSPLQGGRTPNYGYTF. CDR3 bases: TGCGCCAGCAGCCCCTTACAGGGTGGGAGAACTCCTAACTATGGCTACACCTTC.

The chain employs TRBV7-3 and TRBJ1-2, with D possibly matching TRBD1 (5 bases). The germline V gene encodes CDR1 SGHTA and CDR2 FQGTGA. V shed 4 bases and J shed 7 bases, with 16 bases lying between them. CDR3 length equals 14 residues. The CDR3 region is CASSSNVGESGYTF. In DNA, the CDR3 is TGTGCCAGCAGCTCAAACGTAGGGGAGAGTGGCTACACCTTC.

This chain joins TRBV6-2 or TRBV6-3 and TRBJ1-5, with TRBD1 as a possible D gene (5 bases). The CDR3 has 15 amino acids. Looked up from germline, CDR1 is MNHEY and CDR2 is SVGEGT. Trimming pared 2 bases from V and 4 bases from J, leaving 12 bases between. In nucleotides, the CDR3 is TGTGCCAGCAGTTACATCGGGGCTCGGAATCAGCCCCAGCATTTT. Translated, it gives CASSYIGARNQPQHF.

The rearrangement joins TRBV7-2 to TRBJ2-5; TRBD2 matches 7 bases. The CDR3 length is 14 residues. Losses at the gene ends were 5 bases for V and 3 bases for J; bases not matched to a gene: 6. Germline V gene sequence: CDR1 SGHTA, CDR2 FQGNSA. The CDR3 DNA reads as TGTGCCAGCAGCCCCCTGGGGGGGAAAGAGACCCAGTACTTC. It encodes CASSPLGGKETQYF.

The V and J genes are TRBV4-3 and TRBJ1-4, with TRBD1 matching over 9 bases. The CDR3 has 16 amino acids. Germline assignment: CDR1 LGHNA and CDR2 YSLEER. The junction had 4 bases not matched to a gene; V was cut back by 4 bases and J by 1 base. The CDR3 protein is CASSRSGQGTNEKLFF. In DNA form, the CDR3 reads TGCGCCAGCAGCCGATCGGGACAGGGAACTAATGAAAAACTGTTTTTT.

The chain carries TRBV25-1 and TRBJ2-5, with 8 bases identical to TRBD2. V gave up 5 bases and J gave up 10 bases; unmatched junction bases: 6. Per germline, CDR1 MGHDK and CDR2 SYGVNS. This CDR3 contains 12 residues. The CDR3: CASSTPAGGQYF. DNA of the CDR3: TGTGCCAGCAGTACCCCCGCGGGGGGCCAGTACTTC.

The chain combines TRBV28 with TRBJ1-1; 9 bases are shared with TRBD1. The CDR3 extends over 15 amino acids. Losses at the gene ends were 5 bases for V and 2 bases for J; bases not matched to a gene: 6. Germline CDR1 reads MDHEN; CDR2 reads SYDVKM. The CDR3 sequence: CASSPSGQGNTEAFF. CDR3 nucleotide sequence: TGTGCCAGCAGTCCCTCGGGACAGGGTAACACTGAAGCTTTCTTT.

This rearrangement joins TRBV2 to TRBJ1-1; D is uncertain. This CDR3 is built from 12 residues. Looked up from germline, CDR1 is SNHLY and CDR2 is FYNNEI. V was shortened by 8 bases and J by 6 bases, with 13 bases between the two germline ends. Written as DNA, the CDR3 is TGTGCCAGCCGTTCCGATACGGCTGAAGCTTTCTTT. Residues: CASRSDTAEAFF.

CDR3 in amino acids: CANLRPGQGSYEQYF. CDR3 DNA: TGTGCCAACCTTAGGCCGGGACAGGGGAGCTACGAGCAGTACTTC. This rearrangement joins TRBV2 to TRBJ2-7, with TRBD1 matching 10 bases. The length of the CDR3 is 15 residues. Germline V gene sequence: CDR1 SNHLY, CDR2 FYNNEI. V gave up 10 bases and J gave up 3 bases; unmatched junction bases: 12.